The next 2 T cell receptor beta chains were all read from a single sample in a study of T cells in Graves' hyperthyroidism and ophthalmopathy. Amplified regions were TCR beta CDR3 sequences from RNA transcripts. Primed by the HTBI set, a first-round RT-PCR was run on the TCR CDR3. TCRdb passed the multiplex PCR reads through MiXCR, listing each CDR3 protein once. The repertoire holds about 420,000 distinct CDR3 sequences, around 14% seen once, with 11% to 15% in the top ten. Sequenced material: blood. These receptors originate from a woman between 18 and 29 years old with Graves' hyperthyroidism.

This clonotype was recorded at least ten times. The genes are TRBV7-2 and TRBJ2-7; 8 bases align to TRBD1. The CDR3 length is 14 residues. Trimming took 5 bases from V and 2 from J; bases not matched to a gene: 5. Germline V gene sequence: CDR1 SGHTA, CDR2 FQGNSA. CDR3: CASSRGQGPYEQYF. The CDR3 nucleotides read TGTGCCAGCAGCCGCGGACAGGGACCCTACGAGCAGTACTTC.

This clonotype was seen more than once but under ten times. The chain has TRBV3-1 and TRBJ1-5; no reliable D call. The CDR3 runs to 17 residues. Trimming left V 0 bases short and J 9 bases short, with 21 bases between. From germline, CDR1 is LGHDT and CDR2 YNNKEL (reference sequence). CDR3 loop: CASSQDLLPGAGSPQHF. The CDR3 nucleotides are TGTGCCAGCAGCCAAGATCTTCTCCCCGGTGCCGGGTCGCCCCAGCATTTT.